This T cell receptor (beta chain) was obtained from a study of blood T cell repertoires in COVID-19. At the level of the study: Acute and convalescent COVID-19 specimens originated in the United States, Italy and Spain.

This CDR3 spans 14 amino acids. Trimming at V came to 5 bases and at J to 7 bases, leaving 8 bases not matched to a gene. Germline V gene sequence: CDR1 MNHEY, CDR2 SVGAGI. Authors' methods: Amplification from reference gene primers served as the basis for estimated nucleated cell counts. This table comes from immunoSEQ multiplex PCR, and its TCRdb copy is limited to in-frame clones, with some not included. V and J calls and clone size are as listed in that table; D and trimming were resolved from the DNA. The sample comprises about 280,000 clones, approximately 88% of which are singletons, and less than 2.5% rests with the top ten.

This sequence joins TRBV6-5 and TRBJ1-5, with 7 bases that match TRBD1. The sample consisted of peripheral blood. The TCR was taken from a man aged 50 to 59 with acute or convalescent COVID-19. CDR3 coding DNA: TGTGCCAGCAGTACCACAGGGGCTATCCAGCCCCAGCATTTT. Translation gives CASSTTGAIQPQHF.